What follows describes a single T cell receptor beta chain. Its antigen is not identified. Treatment indicated: approximately 10-day PBMC culture with coronavirus spike peptide pools or control peptides (ViraFEST assay). These data originate in a study of vaccination and CD4 T cells after COVID-19. About the research overall: Recovered-phase convalescent patients showed SARS-CoV-2 positivity by nasal swab PCR; under 10 were mild, one severe.

The CDR3 sequence is 16 residues long. Germline lookup yields CDR1 MDHEN and CDR2 SYDVKM. V trimming: 8 bases; J trimming: 7 bases; junction bases outside the gene matches: 14. Cultured CD4+ T cell DNA was sequenced using the Oncomine TCR Beta short-read assay. One entry per CDR3 protein results from TCRdb running MiXCR on the PCR reads. The sample yields 9,900 or so distinct CDR3 sequences, around 73% seen once. The source is a human donor who had recovered from COVID-19. The J gene is TRBJ1-6, the V gene TRBV28, with 7 bases aligning to TRBD1. Material for sequencing was CD4+ T cells from blood, cultured in vitro. Written as DNA, the CDR3 is TGTGCCAGCGGTCCCCCGACAGGGAGGCAGAATTCACCCCTCCACTTT. Amino acid sequence: CASGPPTGRQNSPLHF. Supplemented by reference TRBV28 and TRBJ1-6, the full variable domain reads DVKVTQSSRYLVKRTGEKVFLECVQDMDHENMFWYRQDPGLGLRLIYFSYDVKMKEKGDIPEGYSVSREKKERFSLILESASTNQTSMYLCASGPPTGRQNSPLHFGNGTRLTVT.